These 17 T cell receptor beta chains came from one sample sequenced in a study of blood T cell repertoires in COVID-19. The repertoire was sequenced with immunoSEQ multiplex PCR; TCRdb's copy has only in-frame clones and lacks some. The sample holds 400,000 to 550,000 clones; approximately 90% are singletons and the top ten take under 2.5%. The sequencing input was PBMCs or T cells enriched from blood (not recorded which). All receptors come from a woman under 30 with acute COVID-19.

The J gene is TRBJ2-5, the V gene TRBV28; 8 nucleotides line up with TRBD2. The germline CDR1 and CDR2 sequences are MDHEN and SYDVKM. The CDR3 length is 13 residues. V was pared by 8 bases and J by 5 bases, with 7 bases of the junction left unmatched. In nucleotides, the CDR3 is TGTGCCAGCGGGCGGGGGGCAAAGGAGACCCAGTACTTC. As protein: CASGRGAKETQYF.

This clone occurred once. The chain employs TRBV7-3 and TRBJ1-6, with TRBD1 matching 7 bases. The junction had 6 bases not matched to a gene; V was cut back by 2 bases and J by 5 bases. Germline values: CDR1 SGHTA, CDR2 FQGTGA. The CDR3 extends over 16 amino acids. The CDR3 region is CASSLRGQNDNSPLHF. The CDR3 bases are TGTGCCAGCAGCTTACGGGGACAGAACGATAATTCACCCCTCCACTTT.

V usage is TRBV30 and J usage is TRBJ2-2; D may be TRBD2 (5 bases). With 0 bases removed from V and 2 bases from J, the gap between germline ends came to 13 bases. The CDR3 consists of 16 residues. Germline CDR1 GTSNPN, CDR2 SVGIG (reference sequence). CDR3 DNA: TGTGCCTGGAGTGTGTTAACCGGGAAAAACACCGGGGAGCTGTTTTTT. Residues: CAWSVLTGKNTGELFF.

Only one count was recorded for this clone. The chain uses TRBV19 and TRBJ2-4, with 8 bases fitting TRBD1. Trimming removed 4 bases from V and 6 bases from J; junction bases left unmatched: 8. Germline V CDR1 and CDR2: LNHDA, SQIVND (reference sequence). The CDR3 runs to 15 residues. CDR3 DNA: TGTGCCAGTAGTAAAACGTCCGGGACAGGAAACATTCAGTACTTC. It specifies CASSKTSGTGNIQYF.

The chain joins TRBV10-1 to TRBJ2-1; 10 bases are shared with TRBD1. CDR1 WNHNN and CDR2 SYGVQD come from the germline V gene (reference sequence). This CDR3 comprises 15 residues. With 6 bases clipped from V and 7 bases from J, the junction kept 9 bases outside the gene matches. The CDR3 reads CASSRGTGELNEQFF. CDR3 coding DNA: TGCGCCAGCAGCAGAGGGACAGGGGAATTGAATGAGCAGTTCTTC.

The chain carries TRBV6-5 and TRBJ1-4, with 7 bases identical to TRBD1. CDR1 is MNHEY and CDR2 is SVGAGI in the germline V gene. The CDR3 covers 12 residues. Trimming took 8 bases from V and 3 from J; bases not matched to a gene: 0. CDR3 bases: TGTGCCAGCCAGGGGGCTAATGAAAAACTGTTTTTT. Amino acids: CASQGANEKLFF.

The chain employs TRBV15 and TRBJ2-7, with TRBD1 matching 7 bases. Germline loops: CDR1 LNHNV, CDR2 YYDKDF (reference sequence). The V gene end was trimmed by 1 base and the J gene end by 5 bases; junction bases not matched to a gene: 8. The CDR3 contains 15 residues. This CDR3 is CATSRVRQGSHEQYF. The CDR3 DNA is TGTGCCACCAGCAGAGTACGACAGGGCAGTCACGAGCAGTACTTC.

The rearrangement links TRBV4-1 to TRBJ2-7; D gene uncertain. V lost 4 bases and J 2 bases, leaving 9 bases between the germline ends. Per germline, CDR1 MGHRA and CDR2 YSYEKL. CDR3 length: 13 amino acids. Written as DNA, the CDR3 is TGCGCCAGCAGCCCCCAGGTTACCTACGAGCAGTACTTC. This sequence encodes CASSPQVTYEQYF.

The chain links TRBV27 to TRBJ1-1, with D tentatively TRBD1 (6 bases). Germline CDR1 MNHEY, CDR2 SMNVEV (reference sequence). V lost 4 bases, J lost 1 base, and 10 bases lay in between. This CDR3 spans 14 amino acids. CDR3 bases: TGTGCCAGCAGTTGGGGGCCACGGAACACTGAAGCTTTCTTT. This translates into CASSWGPRNTEAFF.

The sample holds a few counts of this clone. This sequence joins TRBV2 and TRBJ2-2, with TRBD1 as a possible D gene (6 bases). Germline V gene sequence: CDR1 SNHLY, CDR2 FYNNEI. This CDR3 is built from 16 residues. Trimming removed 7 bases from V and 0 bases from J, with 15 bases in between. The CDR3: CASTIQGTANTGELFF. The CDR3 nucleotides read TGTGCCAGCACTATCCAGGGGACCGCGAACACCGGGGAGCTGTTTTTT.

The gene calls are TRBV11-2 and TRBJ2-7; 7 nucleotides agree with TRBD1. The germline V gene has CDR1 SGHAT and CDR2 FQNNGV. With V trimmed by 1 base and J by 4 bases, 4 bases remained unmatched. The CDR3 runs 14 residues. DNA of the CDR3: TGTGCCAGCAGCTTAGTAGCAGGGGGTTACGAGCAGTACTTC. It specifies CASSLVAGGYEQYF.

This chain uses TRBV12-2 with TRBJ2-3; the table gives TRBD2 as D, unverified against the DNA. TRBV12-2 is labeled a pseudogene. The CDR3 loop spans 19 amino acids. The CDR3 is CASRLVKLAGGPCSDTQYF. The CDR3 DNA reads TGTGCAAGTCGCTTAGTCAAGCTAGCGGGGGGGCCATGCTCAGATACGCAGTATTTT.

The chain has TRBV12-3 or TRBV12-4 and TRBJ2-2, with no clear D. V shed 3 bases and J shed 2 bases, with 4 bases lying between them. There are 13 residues in the CDR3. The CDR3 coding sequence is TGTGCCAGCAGTTTCACTAACACCGGGGAGCTGTTTTTT. Amino acids: CASSFTNTGELFF.

This chain links TRBV15 with TRBJ1-4, with 11 bases aligning to TRBD1. Germline V gene lookup returns CDR1 LNHNV and CDR2 YYDKDF (reference sequence). V dropped 0 bases and J dropped 3; count of bases not matched to a gene: 6. The CDR3 consists of 18 residues. This CDR3 reads CATSRDRDRGKANEKLFF. CDR3 nucleotide sequence: TGTGCCACCAGCAGAGATCGGGACAGGGGGAAAGCTAATGAAAAACTGTTTTTT.

V gene TRBV19 combines with J gene TRBJ1-5; D is unclear. Trimming stripped 3 bases from V and 0 bases from J, with 15 bases between. The CDR3 is 17 amino acids. Germline loops: CDR1 LNHDA, CDR2 SQIVND (reference sequence). CDR3 amino acids: CASSIGGGRYSNQPQHF. The CDR3 region has the DNA TGTGCCAGTAGTATTGGTGGAGGACGTTATAGCAATCAGCCCCAGCATTTT.

The rearrangement uses TRBV28 and TRBJ2-5; 10 bases are shared with TRBD1. The CDR3 has 14 amino acids. CDR1 and CDR2 (germline): MDHEN, SYDVKM. V gave up 3 bases and J gave up 5 bases; unmatched junction bases: 3. CDR3 DNA sequence: TGTGCCAGCAGTTTGACAGGGGGCGGGGAGACCCAGTACTTC. Residues: CASSLTGGGETQYF.

This clone was picked up one time. The CDR3 coding sequence is TGTGCCAGCAGCTTTGGCCACAGGGAAAAAAACATTCAGTACTTC. Protein: CASSFGHREKNIQYF. J is TRBJ2-4 and V is TRBV7-9, with D maybe TRBD1 (6 bases). The germline gives CDR1 SEHNR, CDR2 FQNEAQ (reference sequence). The CDR3 sequence is 15 residues long. V was pared by 3 bases and J by 4 bases, with 13 bases between.